This T cell receptor (beta chain) was recorded in a study of blood T cell repertoires in COVID-19. Across the study: Samples taken during acute and convalescent COVID-19 were collected in the United States, Italy and Spain. In each case, the material was cDNA or gDNA derived from T cells, B-cell-depleted T cells, or PBMCs.

V gave up 2 bases and J gave up 6 bases; unmatched junction bases: 9. Germline V CDR1 and CDR2: LGHDT, YNNKEL (reference sequence). CDR3 size: 17 residues. Original analysis: Estimates of nucleated cell counts were drawn from the amplification of reference gene primers. This table comes from immunoSEQ multiplex PCR, and its TCRdb copy is limited to in-frame clones, with some not included. D and trimming come from the DNA, and the V and J calls and clone size come from that table. This sample yields about 250,000 clones, of which about 83% are seen a single time; roughly 5.8% belongs to the top ten. The clonotype comes from a man of 80 years or more with acute or convalescent COVID-19. Sequenced sample: peripheral blood. V usage is TRBV3-1 (or the pseudogene TRBV3-2) and J usage is TRBJ2-2; TRBD2 matches at 10 bases. The CDR3 protein is CASSQTKRGGSAGELFF. The CDR3 DNA reads TGTGCCAGCAGCCAAACAAAGCGGGGGGGCAGCGCCGGGGAGCTGTTTTTT.